The following is a T cell receptor beta chain sequence with its context. Antigen specificity is unknown. Donors had nominal health at sampling but likely had unrecorded immune exposures. The study ran its PCR with 60 Vbeta and 13 Jbeta primers. TCRdb's copy holds only in-frame clones and misses some; the assay was immunoSEQ multiplex PCR. The sample has some 140,000 clones, roughly 80% seen once; the top ten hold 3% to 4%. This specimen belongs to a study of cytomegalovirus exposure and HLA in healthy donors. Findings and limits, study-wide: In a later analysis, TCR beta V- and J-gene trimming was associated with a missense DCLRE1C variant.

Trimming removed 4 bases from V and 11 bases from J, with 17 bases in between. CDR1 is KGHSH and CDR2 is LQKENI in the germline V gene. The CDR3 runs to 13 residues. The sequenced material came from PBMCs. V and J are TRBV18 and TRBJ1-1; a weak D match, TRBD1 (6 bases). The receptor was isolated from a middle-aged woman in good health and CMV-seronegative. DNA of the CDR3: TGTGCCAGCTCACAGACGAACAGGGCCGAGGCTTTCTTT. As protein: CASSQTNRAEAFF.